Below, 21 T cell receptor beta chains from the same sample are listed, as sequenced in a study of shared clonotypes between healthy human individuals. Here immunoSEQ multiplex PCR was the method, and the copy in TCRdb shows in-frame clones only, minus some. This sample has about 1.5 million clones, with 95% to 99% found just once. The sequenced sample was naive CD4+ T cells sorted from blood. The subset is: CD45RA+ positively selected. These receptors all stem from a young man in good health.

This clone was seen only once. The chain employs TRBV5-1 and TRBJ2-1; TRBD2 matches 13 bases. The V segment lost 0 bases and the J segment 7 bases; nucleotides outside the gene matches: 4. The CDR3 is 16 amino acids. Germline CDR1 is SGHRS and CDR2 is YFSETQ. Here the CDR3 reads CASSLEGLAGRNEQFF. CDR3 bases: TGCGCCAGCAGCTTGGAGGGACTAGCGGGAAGGAATGAGCAGTTCTTC.

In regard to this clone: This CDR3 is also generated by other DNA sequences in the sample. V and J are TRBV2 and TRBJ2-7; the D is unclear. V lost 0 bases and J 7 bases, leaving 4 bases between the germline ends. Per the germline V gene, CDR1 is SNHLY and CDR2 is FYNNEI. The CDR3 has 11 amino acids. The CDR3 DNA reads TGTGCCAGCAGTGAAGCGACGGAGCAGTACTTC. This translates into CASSEATEQYF.

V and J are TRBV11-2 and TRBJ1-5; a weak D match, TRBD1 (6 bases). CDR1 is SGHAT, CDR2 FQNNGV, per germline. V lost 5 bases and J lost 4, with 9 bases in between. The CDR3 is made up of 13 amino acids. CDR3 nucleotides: TGTGCCAGCAGCACCGGACAGAATCAGCCCCAGCATTTT. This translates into CASSTGQNQPQHF.

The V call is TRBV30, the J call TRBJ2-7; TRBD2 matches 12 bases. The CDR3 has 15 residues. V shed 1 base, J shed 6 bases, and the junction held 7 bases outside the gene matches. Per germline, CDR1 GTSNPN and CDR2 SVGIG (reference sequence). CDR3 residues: CAWSEMTSGSAEQYF. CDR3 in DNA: TGTGCCTGGAGTGAAATGACTAGCGGGAGTGCCGAGCAGTACTTC. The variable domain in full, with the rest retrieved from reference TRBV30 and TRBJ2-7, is SQTIHQWPATLVQPVGSPLSLECTVEGTSNPNLYWYRQAAGRGLQLLFYSVGIGQISSEVPQNLSASRPQDRQFILSSKKLLLSDSGFYLCAWSEMTSGSAEQYFGPGTRLTVT.

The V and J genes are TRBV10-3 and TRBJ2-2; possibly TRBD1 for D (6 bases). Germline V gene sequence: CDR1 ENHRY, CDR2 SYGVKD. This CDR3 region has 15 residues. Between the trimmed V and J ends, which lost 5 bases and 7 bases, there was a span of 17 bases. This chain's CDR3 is CAISQQGGPNGELFF. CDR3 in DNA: TGTGCCATCAGTCAACAGGGTGGTCCAAACGGGGAGCTGTTTTTT.

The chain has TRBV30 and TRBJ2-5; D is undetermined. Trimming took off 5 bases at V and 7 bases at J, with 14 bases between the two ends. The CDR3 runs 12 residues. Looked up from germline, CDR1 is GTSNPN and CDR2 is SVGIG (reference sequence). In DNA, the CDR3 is TGTGCCTGGGCCCCGACGGCAGGGACCCAGTACTTC. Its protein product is CAWAPTAGTQYF.

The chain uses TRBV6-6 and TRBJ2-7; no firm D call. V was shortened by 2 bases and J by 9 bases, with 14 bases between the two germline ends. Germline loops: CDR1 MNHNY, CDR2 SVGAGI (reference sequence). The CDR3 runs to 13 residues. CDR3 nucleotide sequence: TGTGCCAGCAGTTACGGACCGAGGCACGGGCAGTACTTC. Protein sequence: CASSYGPRHGQYF.

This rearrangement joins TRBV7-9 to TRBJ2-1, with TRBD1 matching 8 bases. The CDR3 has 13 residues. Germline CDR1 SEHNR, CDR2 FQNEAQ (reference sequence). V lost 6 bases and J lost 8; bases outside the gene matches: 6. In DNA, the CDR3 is TGTGCCAGCAGTTCGGACAGGGTACATGAGCAGTTCTTC. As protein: CASSSDRVHEQFF.

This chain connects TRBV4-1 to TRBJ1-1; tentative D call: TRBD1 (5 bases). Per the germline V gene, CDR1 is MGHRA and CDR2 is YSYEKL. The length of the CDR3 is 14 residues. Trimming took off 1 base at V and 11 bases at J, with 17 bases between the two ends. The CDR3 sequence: CASSQVPLGGEAFF. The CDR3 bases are TGCGCCAGCAGCCAAGTACCCCTGGGGGGGGAGGCTTTCTTT.

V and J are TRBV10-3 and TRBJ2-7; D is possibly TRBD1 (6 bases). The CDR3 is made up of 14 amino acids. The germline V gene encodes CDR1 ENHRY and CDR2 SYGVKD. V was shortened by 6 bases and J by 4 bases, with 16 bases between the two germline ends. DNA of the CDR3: TGTGCCATCAGCCGGGACATAACTTTATACGAGCAGTACTTC. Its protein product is CAISRDITLYEQYF.

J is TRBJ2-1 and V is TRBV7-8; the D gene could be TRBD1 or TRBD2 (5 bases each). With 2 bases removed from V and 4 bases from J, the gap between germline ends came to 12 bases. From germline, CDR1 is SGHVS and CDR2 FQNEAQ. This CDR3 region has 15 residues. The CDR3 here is CASSLRDATYNEQFF. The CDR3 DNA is TGTGCCAGCAGCTTACGGGACGCCACATACAATGAGCAGTTCTTC.

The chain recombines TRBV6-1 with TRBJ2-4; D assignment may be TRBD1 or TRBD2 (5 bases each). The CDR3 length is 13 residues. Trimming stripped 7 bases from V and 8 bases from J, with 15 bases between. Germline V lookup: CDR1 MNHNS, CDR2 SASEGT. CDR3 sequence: CASTPGRQYIQYF. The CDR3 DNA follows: TGTGCCAGCACCCCGGGGCGGCAGTACATTCAGTACTTC.

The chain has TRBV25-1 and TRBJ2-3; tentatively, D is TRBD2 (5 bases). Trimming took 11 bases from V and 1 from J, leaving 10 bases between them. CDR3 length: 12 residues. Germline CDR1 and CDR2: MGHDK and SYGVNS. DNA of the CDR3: TGTGCCGCCCGGGGTGGCACAGATACGCAGTATTTT. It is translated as CAARGGTDTQYF.

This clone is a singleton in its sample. The CDR3 nucleotides are TGTGCCAGTAGTCGACAACCGGGACTTTCGGCTTACGAGCAGTACTTC. Protein sequence: CASSRQPGLSAYEQYF. V usage is TRBV19 and J usage is TRBJ2-7; possible D gene TRBD2, 6 bases. Per germline, CDR1 LNHDA and CDR2 SQIVND (reference sequence). This CDR3 contains 16 residues. V was trimmed by 5 bases and J by 4 bases, leaving 21 bases between them.

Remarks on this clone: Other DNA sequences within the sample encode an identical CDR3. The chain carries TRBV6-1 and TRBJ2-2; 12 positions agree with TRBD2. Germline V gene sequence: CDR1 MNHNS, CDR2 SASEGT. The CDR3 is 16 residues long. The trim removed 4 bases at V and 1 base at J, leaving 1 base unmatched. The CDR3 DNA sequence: TGTGCCAGCAGTGCACTAGCGGGAGGGAACACCGGGGAGCTGTTTTTT. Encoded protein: CASSALAGGNTGELFF.

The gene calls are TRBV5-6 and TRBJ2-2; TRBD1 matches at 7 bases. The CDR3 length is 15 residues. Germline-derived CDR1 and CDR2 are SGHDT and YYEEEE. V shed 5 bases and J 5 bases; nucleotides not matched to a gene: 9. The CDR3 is CASSHNRGMTGELFF. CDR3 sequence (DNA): TGTGCCAGCAGTCATAACAGGGGAATGACCGGGGAGCTGTTTTTT.

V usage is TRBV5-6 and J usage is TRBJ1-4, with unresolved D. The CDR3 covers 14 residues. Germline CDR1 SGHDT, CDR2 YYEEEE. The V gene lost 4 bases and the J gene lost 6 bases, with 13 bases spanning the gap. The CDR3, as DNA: TGTGCCAGCAGCCGCCGTCGAGGCGATGAAAAACTGTTTTTT. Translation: CASSRRRGDEKLFF.

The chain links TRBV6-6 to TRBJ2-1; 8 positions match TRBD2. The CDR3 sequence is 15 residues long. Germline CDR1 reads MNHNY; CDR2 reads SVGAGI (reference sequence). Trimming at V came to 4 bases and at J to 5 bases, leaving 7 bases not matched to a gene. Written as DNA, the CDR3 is TGTGCCAGCAGTTGGGGACTAGTCGAGCACAATGAGCAGTTCTTC. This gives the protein CASSWGLVEHNEQFF.

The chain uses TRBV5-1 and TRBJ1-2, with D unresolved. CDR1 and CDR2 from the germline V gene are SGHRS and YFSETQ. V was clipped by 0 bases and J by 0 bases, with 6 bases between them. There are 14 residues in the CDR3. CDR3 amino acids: CASSLDLTNYGYTF. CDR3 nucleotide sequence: TGCGCCAGCAGCTTGGATCTAACTAACTATGGCTACACCTTC.

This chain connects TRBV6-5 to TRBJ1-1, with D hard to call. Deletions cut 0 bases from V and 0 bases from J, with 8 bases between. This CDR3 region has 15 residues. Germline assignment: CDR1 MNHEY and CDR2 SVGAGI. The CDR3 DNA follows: TGTGCCAGCAGTTACTCTGGCCGCATGAACACTGAAGCTTTCTTT. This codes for CASSYSGRMNTEAFF.

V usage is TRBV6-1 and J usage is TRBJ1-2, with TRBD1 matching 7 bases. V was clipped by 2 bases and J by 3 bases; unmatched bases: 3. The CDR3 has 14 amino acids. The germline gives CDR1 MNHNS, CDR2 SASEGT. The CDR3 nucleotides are TGTGCCAGCAGTGAACAGGGGGGTTACTATGGCTACACCTTC. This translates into CASSEQGGYYGYTF.